These 21 T cell receptor beta chains originate from one sample sequenced in a study of blood T cells in healthy people across ages. Alongside a J-beta primer mix, a sample-barcoded 5' primer served in a second PCR lasting about 7 to 12 cycles. Using its own MiXCR run on the 5' RACE reads, TCRdb lists one record per CDR3 protein. Of hundreds of thousands of distinct CDR3 sequences listed, about 40% are singletons. The sequenced sample consisted of blood. The origin of the receptors is a woman between 55 and 75 years old in good health.

As to this clonotype: Given a much more abundant clone one base away, this may be a read error. V usage is TRBV20-1 and J usage is TRBJ2-7; no firm D call. The germline CDR1 and CDR2 sequences are DFQATT and SNEGSKA (reference sequence). The CDR3 totals 11 residues. CDR3 nucleotides: TGCAGTGCAAGACTTGGCTACGAGCAGCACTTC. This codes for CSARLGYEQHF.

CDR3: CAISGGTGEAYGYTF. DNA of the CDR3: TGTGCCATCAGTGGAGGGACAGGGGAGGCCTATGGCTACACCTTC. The J gene is TRBJ1-2, the V gene TRBV10-3; 10 bases are a match to TRBD1. Germline-derived CDR1 and CDR2 are ENHRY and SYGVKD. V was pared by 4 bases and J by 4 bases, with 6 bases of the junction left unmatched. This CDR3 region has 15 residues.

This clonotype was recorded a few times. The V call is TRBV11-2, the J call TRBJ2-1, with D hard to call. Germline-derived CDR1 and CDR2 are SGHAT and FQNNGV. The V end was cut by 0 bases, the J end by 5 bases, with 8 bases between. The CDR3 spans 14 residues. The CDR3 DNA follows: TGTGCCAGCAGCTTAGAATATACGGACAATGAGCAGTTCTTC. Translation gives CASSLEYTDNEQFF. Full variable domain (remainder filled in from reference TRBV11-2 and TRBJ2-1): EAGVAQSPRYKIIEKRQSVAFWCNPISGHATLYWYQQILGQGPKLLIQFQNNGVVDDSQLPKDRFSAERLKGVDSTLKIQPAKLEDSAVYLCASSLEYTDNEQFFGPGTRLTVL.

The chain recombines TRBV3-1 with TRBJ2-3; D possibly corresponds to TRBD1 (5 bases). The V and J ends lost 0 bases and 2 bases respectively, with 9 bases between them. Germline V lookup: CDR1 LGHDT, CDR2 YNNKEL (reference sequence). This CDR3 has 15 residues. The CDR3 nucleotides are TGTGCCAGCAGCCAAGATAAAGGGGCCACAGATACGCAGTATTTT. Its translation: CASSQDKGATDTQYF.

Comments on this clonotype: A much larger clone lies a single base off, so this may be a read error. The V and J genes are TRBV20-1 and TRBJ2-1; D is perhaps TRBD1 or TRBD2 (6 bases each). Germline assignment: CDR1 DFQATT and CDR2 SNEGSKA (reference sequence). V was shortened by 3 bases and J by 10 bases, with 16 bases between the two germline ends. The CDR3 has 13 residues. The CDR3: CSASEQGGGEQFF. CDR3 bases: TGCAGTGCTAGCGAACAGGGAGGAGGGGAGCAGTTCTTC.

This chain uses TRBV14 with TRBJ2-2; no firm D call. V lost 4 bases, J lost 3 bases, and 9 bases lay in between. Looked up from germline, CDR1 is SGHDN and CDR2 is FVKESK. This CDR3 contains 14 residues. CDR3 DNA sequence: TGTGCCAGCAGCCTAAACGCCGACACCGGGGAGCTGTTTTTT. Translation: CASSLNADTGELFF.

The chain couples TRBV5-1 to TRBJ2-7, with 10 nucleotides matching TRBD1. Germline trimming cut 4 bases from V and 12 bases from J; bases unmatched to any gene: 19. There are 16 residues in the CDR3. Germline V gene lookup returns CDR1 SGHRS and CDR2 YFSETQ. The CDR3 DNA sequence: TGCGCCAGCAGCCCTAGACAGGGGGCGGACCTCAGGGTAGGGTACTTC. Residues: CASSPRQGADLRVGYF.

Ten or more counts support this clonotype. CDR3 nucleotides: TGTGCCAGCAGCTTAGCTAGCGGGGGCTCCTACGAGCAGTACTTC. Residues: CASSLASGGSYEQYF. The V call is TRBV7-2, the J call TRBJ2-7; 9 bases map to TRBD2. The V gene end was trimmed by 0 bases and the J gene end by 0 bases; junction bases not matched to a gene: 0. Germline CDR1 reads SGHTA; CDR2 reads FQGNSA. The CDR3 is 15 amino acids.

The chain links TRBV6-6 to TRBJ1-3; 8 bases line up with TRBD1. Germline CDR1 MNHNY, CDR2 SVGAGI (reference sequence). The junction had 6 bases not matched to a gene; V was cut back by 1 base and J by 1 base. There are 17 residues in the CDR3. In nucleotides, the CDR3 is TGTGCCAGCAGTTACTTCGACAGGGGTATTTCTGGAAACACCATATATTTT. This gives the protein CASSYFDRGISGNTIYF.

The chain recombines TRBV11-2 with TRBJ2-6; 9 bases are shared with TRBD1. V gave up 4 bases and J gave up 0 bases; unmatched junction bases: 4. Germline V CDR1 and CDR2: SGHAT, FQNNGV. The length of the CDR3 is 17 residues. The CDR3 DNA sequence: TGTGCCAGCAGCTGGGGACAGGGAATCTCTGGGGCCAACGTCCTGACTTTC. This encodes CASSWGQGISGANVLTF.

As concerns this clonotype: Lacking the conserved final phenylalanine or tryptophan, this CDR3 likely reflects a read error. The chain has TRBV20-1 and TRBJ2-4; D ambiguous. There are 16 residues in the CDR3. The V end lost 0 bases, the J end lost 7 bases, and 19 bases lay between the germline ends. Germline V gene sequence: CDR1 DFQATT, CDR2 SNEGSKA (reference sequence). CDR3 sequence (DNA): TGCAGTGCTAGAGATGGGCAGCGCTTTGTTAGGAACATTCAGTACGTC. Translation gives CSARDGQRFVRNIQYV.

The chain couples TRBV5-1 to TRBJ1-2; TRBD1 might be the D (5 bases). The length of the CDR3 is 15 residues. Germline V gives CDR1 SGHRS, CDR2 YFSETQ. The ends were cut back, 1 base at V and 5 bases at J, with 15 bases in the middle. The CDR3 is CASSLSSEAGYGYTF. Here the CDR3 DNA reads TGCGCCAGCAGCTTGAGTAGTGAGGCAGGGTATGGCTACACCTTC.

The V gene is TRBV2, the J gene TRBJ2-3; D may be TRBD1 (5 bases). Trimming stripped 7 bases from V and 5 bases from J, with 10 bases between. Germline CDR1 SNHLY, CDR2 FYNNEI. The CDR3 runs to 12 residues. The CDR3 loop is CASMNRRDTQYF. The CDR3 DNA reads TGTGCCAGCATGAACAGGCGAGATACGCAGTATTTT.

This chain links TRBV20-1 with TRBJ2-4; 9 bases are shared with TRBD2. V was clipped by 4 bases and J by 13 bases; unmatched bases: 11. This CDR3 comprises 13 residues. Per the germline V gene, CDR1 is DFQATT and CDR2 is SNEGSKA (reference sequence). CDR3 in amino acids: CSANLAGLWRQYF. The CDR3, as DNA: TGCAGTGCTAACCTAGCGGGACTATGGCGGCAGTACTTC.

Only a few counts were recorded for this clonotype. The chain joins TRBV6-2 or TRBV6-3 to TRBJ2-1, with TRBD2 as a possible D gene (5 bases). The CDR3 spans 14 residues. With 8 bases removed from V and 0 bases from J, the gap between germline ends came to 11 bases. Germline-derived CDR1 and CDR2 are MNHEY and SVGEGT. CDR3 sequence (DNA): TGTGCCAGCCGGGCAGCGGCCTCCTACAATGAGCAGTTCTTC. Its protein is CASRAAASYNEQFF.

This rearrangement joins TRBV15 to TRBJ1-1; 8 bases match TRBD1. V trimming: 1 base; J trimming: 6 bases; junction bases outside the gene matches: 10. The germline gives CDR1 LNHNV, CDR2 YYDKDF (reference sequence). The CDR3 extends over 16 amino acids. The CDR3 region has the DNA TGTGCCACCAGCAGAGGGAGCCAGGACAGGGTCGCTGAAGCTTTCTTT. It codes for CATSRGSQDRVAEAFF.

This rearrangement joins TRBV6-1 to TRBJ2-1; 14 bases align to TRBD2. CDR3 length: 15 amino acids. The J segment lost 9 bases and the V segment lost 6 bases, leaving 7 bases of the junction unmatched. CDR1 MNHNS and CDR2 SASEGT come from the germline V gene. The chain's CDR3 is CASSTGLAGAGEQFF. Written as DNA, the CDR3 is TGTGCCAGCAGCACGGGACTAGCGGGAGCGGGTGAGCAGTTCTTC.

As for this clonotype: This may come from a read error, since a much larger clone is one base off. This chain connects TRBV6-2 or TRBV6-3 to TRBJ2-3; 8 bases line up with TRBD2. V was clipped by 6 bases and J by 4 bases; unmatched bases: 15. This CDR3 contains 17 residues. Germline V lookup: CDR1 MNHEY, CDR2 SVGEGT. CDR3 sequence reads: CASRKRSAGASADTQYF. For the CDR3, the DNA is TGTGCCAGCAGAAAACGCTCAGCGGGAGCGTCTGCAGATACGCAGTATTTT.

The rearrangement uses TRBV14 and TRBJ2-5; no definite D call. The CDR3 loop spans 13 amino acids. Germline CDR1 and CDR2: SGHDN and FVKESK. The V end was cut by 1 base, the J end by 5 bases, with 8 bases between. As DNA, the CDR3 is TGTGCCAGCAGCCAAGGCCCCAGGGAGACCCAGTACTTC. Amino acids: CASSQGPRETQYF.

This clonotype has more than one count but fewer than ten. The J gene is TRBJ1-3, the V gene TRBV29-1; weak D call: TRBD1 (5 bases). CDR3 length: 13 residues. The germline V and J ends were trimmed by 7 bases and 2 bases, with 12 bases remaining between them. Per the germline V gene, CDR1 is SQVTM and CDR2 is ANQGSEA. The CDR3 loop reads CSGCQGAGNTIYF. CDR3 bases: TGCAGCGGCTGTCAGGGAGCTGGAAACACCATATATTTT.

The gene calls are TRBV14 and TRBJ2-7, with 8 bases identical to TRBD1. CDR3 length equals 14 residues. After removal of 4 bases from V and 6 bases from J, the junction contained 8 bases not matched to a gene. Germline V gene sequence: CDR1 SGHDN, CDR2 FVKESK. The DNA of the CDR3 is TGTGCCAGCAGCCTCCGGACAGGGCTGAGCGAGCAGTACTTC. This gives the protein CASSLRTGLSEQYF.